This T cell receptor beta chain appears in the sequencing data of a study of T cells after yellow fever vaccination. Study-wide context: Researchers used SMART-Seq v4 Ultra Low Input to prepare fractions that had low cell numbers. Notes on the study in general: A weaker but faster secondary response was observed, peaking on day 5 versus 15.

This clonotype was detected a few times. Its antigen is still unknown. Trimming pared 3 bases from V and 6 bases from J, leaving 14 bases between. Germline V lookup: CDR1 ENHRY, CDR2 SYGVKD. This CDR3 spans 15 amino acids. 5'RACE template switching produced TCR cDNA carrying a universal primer site and UMIs. TCRdb passed the 5' RACE reads through MiXCR, listing each CDR3 protein once. The sample holds fewer than 400,000 distinct CDR3 sequences, more than 5.5% seen once. The sample in question was PBMCs, obtained 5 days after the yellow fever booster vaccination. The chain uses TRBV10-3 and TRBJ1-4; maybe TRBD1 (5 bases). The sequence was collected from a man aged 25 to 40 who received the YFV17D yellow fever vaccine. The CDR3, as DNA: TGTGCCATCAGTGAATTCGGGACCCTTTATGAAAAACTGTTTTTT. The encoded protein is CAISEFGTLYEKLFF.